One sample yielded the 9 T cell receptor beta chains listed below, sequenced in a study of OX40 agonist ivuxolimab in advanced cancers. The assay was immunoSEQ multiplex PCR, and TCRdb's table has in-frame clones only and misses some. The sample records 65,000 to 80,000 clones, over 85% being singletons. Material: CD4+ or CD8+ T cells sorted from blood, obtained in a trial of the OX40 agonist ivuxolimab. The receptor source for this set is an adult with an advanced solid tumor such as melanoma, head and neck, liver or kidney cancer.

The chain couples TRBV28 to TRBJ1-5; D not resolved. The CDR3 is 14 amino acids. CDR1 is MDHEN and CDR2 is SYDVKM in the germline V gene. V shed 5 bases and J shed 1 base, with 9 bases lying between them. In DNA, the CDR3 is TGTGCCAGCAGTCCCGCTGACAGCAATCAGCCCCAGCATTTT. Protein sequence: CASSPADSNQPQHF.

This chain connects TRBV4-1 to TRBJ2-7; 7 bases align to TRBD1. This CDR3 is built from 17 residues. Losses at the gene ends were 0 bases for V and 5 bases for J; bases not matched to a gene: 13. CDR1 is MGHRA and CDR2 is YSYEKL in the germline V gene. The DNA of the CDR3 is TGCGCCAGCAGCCAAGATATAGGGGGCCTAACCGGGAACGAGCAGTACTTC. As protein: CASSQDIGGLTGNEQYF.

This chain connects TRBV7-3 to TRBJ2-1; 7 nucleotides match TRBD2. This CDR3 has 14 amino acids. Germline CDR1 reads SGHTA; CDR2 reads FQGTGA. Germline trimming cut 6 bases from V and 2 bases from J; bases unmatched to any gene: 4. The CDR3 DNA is TGTGCCAGCAGTCCTAGCGGAGCCTACAATGAGCAGTTCTTC. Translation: CASSPSGAYNEQFF.

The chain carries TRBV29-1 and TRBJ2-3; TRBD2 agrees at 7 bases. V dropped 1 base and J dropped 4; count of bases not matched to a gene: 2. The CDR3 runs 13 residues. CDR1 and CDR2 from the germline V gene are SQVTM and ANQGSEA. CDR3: CSVEAGGADTQYF. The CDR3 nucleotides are TGCAGCGTTGAAGCGGGAGGCGCAGATACGCAGTATTTT.

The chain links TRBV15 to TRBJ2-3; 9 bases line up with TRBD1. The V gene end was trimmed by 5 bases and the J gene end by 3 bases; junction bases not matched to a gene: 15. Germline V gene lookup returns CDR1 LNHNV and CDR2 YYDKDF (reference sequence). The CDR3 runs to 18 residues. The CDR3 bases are TGTGCCACCAGCCTGAGAGGGGTACAGGGGGCTGGGACAGATACGCAGTATTTT. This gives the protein CATSLRGVQGAGTDTQYF.

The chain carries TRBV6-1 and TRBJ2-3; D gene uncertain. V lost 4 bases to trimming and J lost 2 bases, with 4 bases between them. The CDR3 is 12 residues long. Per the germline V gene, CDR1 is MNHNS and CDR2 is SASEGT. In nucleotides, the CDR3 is TGTGCCAGCAGTGTTGTCACAGATACGCAGTATTTT. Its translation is CASSVVTDTQYF.

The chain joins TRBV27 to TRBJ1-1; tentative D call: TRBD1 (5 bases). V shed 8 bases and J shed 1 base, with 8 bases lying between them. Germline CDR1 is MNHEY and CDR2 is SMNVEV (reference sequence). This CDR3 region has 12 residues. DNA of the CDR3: TGTGCCAGCTTTGGGGGGAACACTGAAGCTTTCTTT. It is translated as CASFGGNTEAFF.

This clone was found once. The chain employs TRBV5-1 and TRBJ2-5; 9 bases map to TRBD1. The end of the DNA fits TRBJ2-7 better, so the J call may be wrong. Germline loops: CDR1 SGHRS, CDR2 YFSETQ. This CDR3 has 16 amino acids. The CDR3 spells CASSLWGTGSSYEQYF. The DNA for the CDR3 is TGCGCCAGCAGCTTGTGGGGGACAGGGAGCTCCTACGAGCAGTACTTC.

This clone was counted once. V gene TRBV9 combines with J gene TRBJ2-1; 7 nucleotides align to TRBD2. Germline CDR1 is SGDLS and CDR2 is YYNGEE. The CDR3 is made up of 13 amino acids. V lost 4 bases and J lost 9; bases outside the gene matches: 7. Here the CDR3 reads CASSRGDGGEQFF. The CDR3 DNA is TGTGCCAGCAGCCGGGGGGATGGCGGTGAGCAGTTCTTC.